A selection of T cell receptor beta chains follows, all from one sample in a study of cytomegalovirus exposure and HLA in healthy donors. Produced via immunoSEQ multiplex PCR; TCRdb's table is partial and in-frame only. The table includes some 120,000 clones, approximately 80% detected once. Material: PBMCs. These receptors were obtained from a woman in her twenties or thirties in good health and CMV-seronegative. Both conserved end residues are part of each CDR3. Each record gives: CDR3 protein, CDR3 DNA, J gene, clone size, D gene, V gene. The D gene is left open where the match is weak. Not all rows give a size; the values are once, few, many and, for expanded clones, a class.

cdr3_aa: CASSLTRGEQFF; cdr3_nt: TGTGCCAGCAGCTTAACCCGGGGGGAGCAGTTCTTC; j_call: TRBJ2-1; clone_size: NA; d_call: NA; v_call: TRBV7-3
cdr3_aa: CASSYSGTGGNSPLHF; cdr3_nt: TGTGCCAGCAGTTACTCGGGGACGGGGGGTAATTCACCCCTCCACTTT; j_call: TRBJ1-6; clone_size: NA; d_call: NA; v_call: TRBV6-5
cdr3_aa: CASFRGYGGTEAFF; cdr3_nt: TGTGCCAGCTTCAGGGGATATGGCGGCACTGAAGCTTTCTTT; j_call: TRBJ1-1; clone_size: few; d_call: NA; v_call: TRBV5-6
cdr3_aa: CASSQDTGELIYGYTF; cdr3_nt: TGCGCCAGCAGCCAAGATACGGGAGAGCTTATCTATGGCTACACCTTC; j_call: TRBJ1-2; clone_size: few; d_call: NA; v_call: TRBV4-1
cdr3_aa: CAWKPSGTSSYEQYF; cdr3_nt: TGTGCCTGGAAACCGAGCGGGACTAGCTCCTACGAGCAGTACTTC; j_call: TRBJ2-7; clone_size: NA; d_call: TRBD2; v_call: TRBV30
cdr3_aa: CASSEKREHPYNEQFF; cdr3_nt: TGTGCCAGCAGTGAGAAGCGGGAGCACCCCTACAATGAGCAGTTCTTC; j_call: TRBJ2-1; clone_size: NA; d_call: TRBD2; v_call: TRBV2
cdr3_aa: CASSPAGREQYF; cdr3_nt: TGTGCCAGCAGCCCCGCGGGGCGCGAGCAGTACTTC; j_call: TRBJ2-7; clone_size: NA; d_call: NA; v_call: TRBV13
cdr3_aa: CASRASGLSYEQYF; cdr3_nt: TGTGCCAGCAGGGCTTCGGGACTCTCCTACGAGCAGTACTTC; j_call: TRBJ2-7; clone_size: NA; d_call: NA; v_call: TRBV28
cdr3_aa: CASSLGQSSYEQYF; cdr3_nt: TGCGCCAGCAGCTTGGGACAGTCCTCCTACGAGCAGTACTTC; j_call: TRBJ2-7; clone_size: NA; d_call: NA; v_call: TRBV5-1
cdr3_aa: CASSLRGQGETQYF; cdr3_nt: TGTGCCAGCAGCTTACGGGGACAGGGAGAGACCCAGTACTTC; j_call: TRBJ2-5; clone_size: NA; d_call: TRBD1; v_call: TRBV7-9
cdr3_aa: CASTEESGNQPQHF; cdr3_nt: TGCGCCAGCACGGAGGAAAGTGGCAATCAGCCCCAGCATTTT; j_call: TRBJ1-5; clone_size: NA; d_call: NA; v_call: TRBV10-1
cdr3_aa: CASSRPRGGRNNEQFF; cdr3_nt: TGTGCCAGCAGCCGCCCCCGGGGGGGGAGGAACAATGAGCAGTTCTTC; j_call: TRBJ2-1; clone_size: NA; d_call: TRBD2; v_call: TRBV7-2
cdr3_aa: CASALQVNTGELFF; cdr3_nt: TGTGCCAGCGCGTTACAGGTGAACACCGGGGAGCTGTTTTTT; j_call: TRBJ2-2; clone_size: NA; d_call: NA; v_call: TRBV11-2
cdr3_aa: CASSLQGVAPNEKLFF; cdr3_nt: TGCGCCAGCAGCCTGCAGGGGGTGGCTCCTAATGAAAAACTGTTTTTT; j_call: TRBJ1-4; clone_size: NA; d_call: TRBD1; v_call: TRBV5-1
cdr3_aa: CASSTTGTSGSADTQYF; cdr3_nt: TGTGCCAGCAGTACCACCGGGACTAGCGGGAGCGCAGATACGCAGTATTTT; j_call: TRBJ2-3; clone_size: NA; d_call: TRBD2; v_call: TRBV28
cdr3_aa: CASRTTDPTYEQYF; cdr3_nt: TGTGCCAGCAGGACGACAGACCCGACCTACGAGCAGTACTTC; j_call: TRBJ2-7; clone_size: NA; d_call: NA; v_call: TRBV27
cdr3_aa: CATSLAGGPYEQYF; cdr3_nt: TGTGCCACTTCTTTGGCGGGAGGGCCCTACGAGCAGTACTTC; j_call: TRBJ2-7; clone_size: NA; d_call: TRBD2; v_call: TRBV6-6
cdr3_aa: CASSPPRQSGNTIYF; cdr3_nt: TGTGCCAGCAGCCCCCCCCGACAGTCTGGAAACACCATATATTTT; j_call: TRBJ1-3; clone_size: once; d_call: NA; v_call: TRBV7-9
cdr3_aa: CASSPLASGSNEQFF; cdr3_nt: TGTGCCAGCAGTCCCTTGGCTAGCGGGAGCAATGAGCAGTTCTTC; j_call: TRBJ2-1; clone_size: once; d_call: TRBD2; v_call: TRBV27
cdr3_aa: CASSSQGAGTEAFF; cdr3_nt: TGTGCCAGCAGTTCTCAGGGGGCGGGCACTGAAGCTTTCTTT; j_call: TRBJ1-1; clone_size: NA; d_call: TRBD1; v_call: TRBV28
cdr3_aa: CATSRGRENTEAFF; cdr3_nt: TGTGCCACCAGCAGAGGCAGGGAAAACACTGAAGCTTTCTTT; j_call: TRBJ1-1; clone_size: NA; d_call: NA; v_call: TRBV15
cdr3_aa: CASSLTSGIDKNIQYF; cdr3_nt: TGTGCCAGCAGCTTAACTAGCGGGATAGACAAAAACATTCAGTACTTC; j_call: TRBJ2-4; clone_size: NA; d_call: TRBD2; v_call: TRBV7-3
cdr3_aa: CASTRVPGIETQYF; cdr3_nt: TGTGCCAGCACCCGCGTACCAGGGATAGAGACCCAGTACTTC; j_call: TRBJ2-5; clone_size: NA; d_call: NA; v_call: TRBV27